This T cell receptor beta chain was documented in a study of technical replicates of blood from several donors. Profiled with immunoSEQ multiplex PCR; TCRdb holds only in-frame clones, not every one. The data contain about 72,000 clones, over 95% of them singletons. V was shortened by 3 bases and J by 5 bases, with 20 bases between the two germline ends. The length of the CDR3 is 17 residues. Germline CDR1 and CDR2: LNHNV and YYDKDF (reference sequence). The chain recombines TRBV15 with TRBJ1-5; D is perhaps TRBD1 (6 bases). Source material: T cells isolated from PBMCs. The receptor was isolated from a human donor in good health. Written as DNA, the CDR3 is TGTGCCACCAGCAGCGGGGGGCGCGCAGGAGGGGATCAGCCCCAGCATTTT. Translation gives CATSSGGRAGGDQPQHF.